This is a list of T cell receptor beta chains from one sample in a study of blood T cell repertoires in COVID-19. Sequenced by immunoSEQ multiplex PCR; TCRdb stores in-frame clones only, minus some. This table holds 650,000 to 800,000 clones, 75% to 90% found once. The sample consisted of peripheral blood. Receptors were obtained from a woman aged 18-29 years with acute or convalescent COVID-19. Both conserved end residues are part of each CDR3. The D gene is left open where the match is weak. Size tells how often a clone was seen (once, few, many) or the class of an expanded clone, and some rows leave it out.

J gene,clone size,V gene,D gene,CDR3 protein,CDR3 DNA
TRBJ2-7,-,TRBV5-1,TRBD1,CASSLWGQGDALGDEQYF,TGCGCCAGCAGCTTGTGGGGACAGGGGGACGCCTTGGGCGACGAGCAGTACTTC
TRBJ1-6,-,TRBV4-3,-,CASSQDSQGSYNSPLHF,TGCGCCAGCAGCCAAGATTCGCAGGGGAGCTACAATTCACCCCTCCACTTT
TRBJ1-5,-,TRBV19,-,CASSIVSGPYSNQPQHF,TGTGCCAGTAGTATAGTGTCAGGGCCTTATAGCAATCAGCCCCAGCATTTT
TRBJ2-1,once,TRBV19,-,CASTEWGGPYNEQFF,TGTGCCAGCACGGAGTGGGGGGGGCCTTACAATGAGCAGTTCTTC
TRBJ1-6,-,TRBV7-3,TRBD1,CASSLRTGPRSPLHF,TGTGCCAGCAGCTTAAGGACAGGACCTCGGTCACCCCTCCACTTT
TRBJ1-4,-,TRBV19,-,CASSIWTDPNEKLFF,TGTGCCAGTAGTATCTGGACAGATCCTAATGAAAAACTGTTTTTT
TRBJ2-1,-,TRBV30,TRBD2,CASRGGAYNEQFF,TGTGCCTCCCGCGGGGGGGCCTACAATGAGCAGTTCTTC
TRBJ2-7,once,TRBV5-1,TRBD2,CASSSLAGVKYEQYF,TGCGCCAGCAGCTCCCTGGCGGGGGTTAAGTACGAGCAGTACTTC
TRBJ1-5,-,TRBV19,-,CASSPERGELWNQPQHF,TGTGCCAGTAGTCCGGAGCGCGGCGAGCTGTGGAATCAGCCCCAGCATTTT
TRBJ1-6,-,TRBV5-1,-,CASSTRTVNSPLHF,TGCGCCAGCAGCACCAGGACAGTAAATTCACCCCTCCACTTT
TRBJ1-1,once,TRBV2,TRBD1,CASSEQGVSEAFF,TGTGCCAGCAGTGAGCAGGGGGTCTCTGAAGCTTTCTTT
TRBJ2-3,-,TRBV2,-,CASIVAVSTDTQYF,TGTGCCAGCATAGTAGCGGTTAGCACAGATACGCAGTATTTT
TRBJ1-1,-,TRBV27,-,CASSSGGVTEAFF,TGTGCCAGCAGTTCGGGGGGCGTAACTGAAGCTTTCTTT
TRBJ1-1,-,TRBV6-6,-,CAIKGGNEAFF,TGTGCCATTAAGGGGGGGAATGAAGCTTTCTTT
TRBJ2-1,-,TRBV6-4,TRBD2,CASSDSSGGDYNEQFF,TGTGCCAGCAGTGACAGTAGCGGGGGGGACTACAATGAGCAGTTCTTC
TRBJ2-1,-,TRBV2,-,CASRPGFTDNEQFF,TGTGCCAGCAGACCGGGGTTCACGGACAATGAGCAGTTCTTC
TRBJ2-3,-,TRBV30,TRBD2,CAWRGGLAGPTQYF,TGTGCCTGGAGAGGGGGACTAGCGGGACCTACGCAGTATTTT
TRBJ1-2,once,TRBV10-3,-,CAIGQNGYTF,TGTGCCATAGGACAGAATGGCTACACCTTC
TRBJ1-3,once,TRBV3-1/TRBV3-2,-,CASSQGDRPSGNTIYF,TGTGCCAGCAGCCAAGGAGACAGGCCCTCTGGAAACACCATATATTTT
TRBJ2-3,once,TRBV4-3,TRBD2,CASSQGSGGAVGTDTQYF,TGCGCCAGCAGCCAAGGTAGCGGGGGGGCCGTAGGGACAGATACGCAGTATTTT
TRBJ1-2,-,TRBV14,TRBD1,CASSHLETGVYGYTF,TGTGCCAGCAGCCACCTAGAGACAGGGGTCTATGGCTACACCTTC
TRBJ2-5,-,TRBV7-9,TRBD2,CASSLVVLTGGQETQYF,TGTGCCAGCAGCTTAGTCGTCTTGACGGGGGGGCAAGAGACCCAGTACTTC
TRBJ2-7,-,TRBV7-2,TRBD1,CASSLGGQGYEQYF,TGTGCCAGCAGCTTAGGGGGACAGGGCTACGAGCAGTACTTC